The 13 T cell receptor beta chains reported below all come from one sample, sequenced in a study of cytomegalovirus exposure and HLA in healthy donors. 60 Vbeta and 13 Jbeta primers were used in PCR. The method was immunoSEQ multiplex PCR; TCRdb's version includes in-frame clones alone and lacks a portion of them. The repertoire consists of over 130,000 clones, with about four fifths occurring once and the leading ten covering around 6.3%. Sequencing used PBMCs. The source is a man aged 50 to 60 in good health and CMV-seropositive.

This CDR3 reads CASSLSGGGYEQYF. DNA of the CDR3: TGTGCCAGCAGTTTATCAGGGGGCGGCTACGAGCAGTACTTC. The genes are TRBV27 and TRBJ2-7; 7 bases fit TRBD1. With 0 bases clipped from V and 3 bases from J, the junction kept 2 bases outside the gene matches. Germline V gene lookup returns CDR1 MNHEY and CDR2 SMNVEV (reference sequence). The CDR3 runs to 14 residues.

Points on this clone: One end of the junction is discordant with germline, which a read error may explain. The rearrangement joins TRBV7-9 to TRBJ1-4; D perhaps matches TRBD1 (5 bases). Per the germline V gene, CDR1 is SEHNR and CDR2 is FQNEAQ (reference sequence). The CDR3 extends over 17 amino acids. In nucleotides, the CDR3 is TGTTCCAGCAGCCCACCTGGGAGGGGCCGTTCACAAGAAAAACTGTTTTTT. As protein: CSSSPPGRGRSQEKLFF.

The V and J genes are TRBV19 and TRBJ1-2; D is unresolved. Germline V gene lookup returns CDR1 LNHDA and CDR2 SQIVND (reference sequence). V shed 7 bases and J shed 3 bases, with 9 bases lying between them. The CDR3 runs 12 residues. The CDR3, as DNA: TGTGCCAGTAACACAGAATACTATGGCTACACCTTC. This encodes CASNTEYYGYTF.

The chain carries TRBV6-6 and TRBJ2-1; 9 nucleotides line up with TRBD2. V shed 6 bases and J 11 bases; nucleotides not matched to a gene: 11. The CDR3 sequence is 14 residues long. In germline, CDR1 is MNHNY, CDR2 SVGAGI (reference sequence). The CDR3 protein is CASRQVAGAPQQFF. CDR3 DNA: TGTGCCAGCAGGCAGGTAGCGGGAGCTCCTCAGCAGTTCTTC.

The chain is built from TRBV5-1 and TRBJ1-4, with D unclear. V lost 1 base and J 4 bases, leaving 8 bases between the germline ends. This CDR3 spans 14 amino acids. Germline V CDR1 and CDR2: SGHRS, YFSETQ. CDR3 sequence: CASSLLPRNEKLFF. In nucleotides, the CDR3 is TGCGCCAGCAGCTTGTTGCCGCGTAATGAAAAACTGTTTTTT.

The V and J genes are TRBV28 and TRBJ2-7, with D possibly matching TRBD2 (5 bases). Germline V gives CDR1 MDHEN, CDR2 SYDVKM. The CDR3 runs to 15 residues. Trimming left V 4 bases short and J 7 bases short, with 20 bases between. The CDR3, as DNA: TGTGCCAGCAGTTCCCCCCTAGCTGTCCCTCTTGAGCAGTACTTC. This sequence encodes CASSSPLAVPLEQYF. The full variable domain, rest sourced from reference TRBV28 and TRBJ2-7, is DVKVTQSSRYLVKRTGEKVFLECVQDMDHENMFWYRQDPGLGLRLIYFSYDVKMKEKGDIPEGYSVSREKKERFSLILESASTNQTSMYLCASSSPLAVPLEQYFGPGTRLTVT.

CDR3 residues: CAWRGAYEQYF. The DNA for the CDR3 is TGTGCCTGGCGCGGGGCCTACGAGCAGTACTTC. The rearrangement uses TRBV30 and TRBJ2-7, with a tentative D call TRBD2 (6 bases). Germline V CDR1 and CDR2: GTSNPN, SVGIG (reference sequence). V lost 5 bases and J lost 2, with 7 bases in between. The CDR3 totals 11 residues.

The CDR3 region has the DNA TGTGCCAGCAGCTCTCGGGGGGGAGCAGGCGTTCACGAGCAGTACTTC. It translates to CASSSRGGAGVHEQYF. The chain links TRBV7-6 to TRBJ2-7, with 8 bases fitting TRBD2. The V segment lost 4 bases and the J segment 5 bases; nucleotides outside the gene matches: 13. The CDR3 runs to 16 residues. The germline CDR1 and CDR2 sequences are SGHVS and FNYEAQ.

The V call is TRBV7-2, the J call TRBJ2-5; D is ambiguous. The V gene's germline CDR1 is SGHTA and CDR2 FQGNSA. This CDR3 spans 14 amino acids. V lost 1 base and J 1 base, leaving 7 bases between the germline ends. Here the CDR3 reads CASSLEPGQETQYF. In nucleotides, the CDR3 is TGTGCCAGCAGCTTAGAGCCAGGCCAAGAGACCCAGTACTTC.

This clone was found a few times. This chain links TRBV6-6 with TRBJ1-1; TRBD1 might be the D (5 bases). Germline V lookup: CDR1 MNHNY, CDR2 SVGAGI (reference sequence). The CDR3 totals 13 residues. V was clipped by 6 bases and J by 1 base, with 9 bases between them. Here the CDR3 reads CASRRGKNTEAFF. Written as DNA, the CDR3 is TGTGCCAGCAGACGGGGGAAGAACACTGAAGCTTTCTTT.

The V call is TRBV7-9, the J call TRBJ2-7; 8 bases fit TRBD1. CDR1 and CDR2 (germline): SEHNR, FQNEAQ (reference sequence). CDR3 length: 16 amino acids. The ends lost 0 bases at V and 3 bases at J; junction bases unmatched: 7. The CDR3: CASSLAPPGGLYEQYF. The CDR3 DNA reads TGTGCCAGCAGCTTAGCGCCCCCAGGGGGCCTCTACGAGCAGTACTTC.

The chain combines TRBV27 with TRBJ2-3; 10 bases line up with TRBD2. From germline, CDR1 is MNHEY and CDR2 SMNVEV (reference sequence). The CDR3 has 15 amino acids. V was pared by 7 bases and J by 4 bases, with 8 bases of the junction left unmatched. As DNA, the CDR3 is TGTGCCAGCACTCCTAGCGGGAGCTACTCAGATACGCAGTATTTT. This encodes CASTPSGSYSDTQYF.

The chain employs TRBV21-1 and TRBJ2-3; the D call in the table, TRBD1, was not verified against the DNA. TRBV21-1 is shown as a pseudogene. The length of the CDR3 is 17 residues. The CDR3 DNA sequence: TGTGCCAGCAGCCGCCGGACAGGGCCAGGAAATACAGATACGCAGTATTTT. This gives the protein CASSRRTGPGNTDTQYF.